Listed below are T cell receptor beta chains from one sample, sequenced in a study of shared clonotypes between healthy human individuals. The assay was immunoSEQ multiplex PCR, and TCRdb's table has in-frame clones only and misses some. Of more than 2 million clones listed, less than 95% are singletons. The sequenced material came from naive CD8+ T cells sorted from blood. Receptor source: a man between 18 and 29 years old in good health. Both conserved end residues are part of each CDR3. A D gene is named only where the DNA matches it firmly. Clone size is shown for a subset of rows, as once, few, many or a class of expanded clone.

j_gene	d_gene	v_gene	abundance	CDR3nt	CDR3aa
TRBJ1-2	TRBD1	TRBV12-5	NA	TGTGCTAGTGGACCCAGACAGGGGGGCTACTATGGCTACACCTTC	CASGPRQGGYYGYTF
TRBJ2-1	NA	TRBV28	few	TGTGCCAGCAGGGATGCTGGGGTACACAATGAGCAGTTCTTC	CASRDAGVHNEQFF
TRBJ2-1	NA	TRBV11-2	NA	TGTGCCAGCAGCTTAGGGGTTGAGCAGTTCTTC	CASSLGVEQFF
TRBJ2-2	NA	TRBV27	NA	TGTGCCAGCAGTCAGGCTAGCCCTAACACCGGGGAGCTGTTTTTT	CASSQASPNTGELFF
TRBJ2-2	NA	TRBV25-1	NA	TGTGCCAGCAGTGAAGGATCGCCCGGGGAGCTGTTTTTT	CASSEGSPGELFF
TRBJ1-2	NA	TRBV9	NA	TGTGCCAGCAGCGACGGGAGATACTATGGCTACACCTTC	CASSDGRYYGYTF
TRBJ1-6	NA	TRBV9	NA	TGTGCCAGCAGCGTGGCAGGGGATAATTCACCCCTCCACTTT	CASSVAGDNSPLHF
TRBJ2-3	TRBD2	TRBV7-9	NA	TGTGCCAGCAGCTGGGATGGGCGGGAGAGTGAAGATACGCAGTATTTT	CASSWDGRESEDTQYF
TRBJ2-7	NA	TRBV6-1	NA	TGTGCCAGCAGGGAACCGGGACCAGTCTCCTACGAGCAGTACTTC	CASREPGPVSYEQYF
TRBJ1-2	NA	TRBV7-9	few	TGTGCCAGCAGCTTGCCAGGGACGACCTATGGCTACACCTTC	CASSLPGTTYGYTF
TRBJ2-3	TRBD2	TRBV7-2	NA	TGTGCCTATTCCTGGGGGGGGAGCCCCCGCACAGATACGCAGTATTTT	CAYSWGGSPRTDTQYF
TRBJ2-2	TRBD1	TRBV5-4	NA	TGTGCCAGCAGCTTACGGACAGGCGACGGGGAGCTGTTTTTT	CASSLRTGDGELFF
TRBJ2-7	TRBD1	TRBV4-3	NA	TGCGCCAGCAGCCAAGGACAGGGCACCGAGCAGTACTTC	CASSQGQGTEQYF
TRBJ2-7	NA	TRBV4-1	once	TGCGCCAGCAGCCAAGATGACCGGAGCTCCTACGAGCAGTACTTC	CASSQDDRSSYEQYF
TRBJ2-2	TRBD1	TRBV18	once	TGTGCCAGCTCACCACGCCCAGACAGGGGAAACACCGGGGAGCTGTTTTTT	CASSPRPDRGNTGELFF
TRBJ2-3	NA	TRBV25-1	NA	TGTGCCAGCAGTGATGGGGGCACAGATACGCAGTATTTT	CASSDGGTDTQYF
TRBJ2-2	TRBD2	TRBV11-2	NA	TGTGCCAGCAGCTTTCAACGGGAGGGGAACACCGGGGAGCTGTTTTTT	CASSFQREGNTGELFF
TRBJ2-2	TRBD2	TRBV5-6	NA	TGTGCCAGCAGCTTGACTGCGAGGACTAGCGAAACCGGGGAGCTGTTTTTT	CASSLTARTSETGELFF
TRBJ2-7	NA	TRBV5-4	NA	TGTGCCAGCAGGATGGAGGGGTTTGCCTACGAGCAGTACTTC	CASRMEGFAYEQYF
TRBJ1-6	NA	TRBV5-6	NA	TGTGCCAGCAGCTTGTGGGCAGGCGGTAATTCACCCCTCCACTTT	CASSLWAGGNSPLHF